Listed below are T cell receptor beta chains from one sample, sequenced in a study of blood T cell repertoires in COVID-19. Data came from immunoSEQ multiplex PCR; TCRdb stores just in-frame clones and leaves some out. The sample lists about 130,000 clones, roughly 90% occurring once. What was sequenced was peripheral blood. The source of these receptors is a man aged 50 to 60 with active or convalescent COVID-19. CDR3s include the opening cysteine and the closing phenylalanine or tryptophan. D genes are given only for firm matches. Rows give clone size only sometimes, using once, few, many, or a class for an expanded clone.

len	j_gene	d_gene	abundance	v_gene	CDR3nt	CDR3aa
14	TRBJ2-2	-	once	TRBV11-3	TGTGCCAGCAGCTTTACTAGATCAGACGGGGAGCTGTTTTTT	CASSFTRSDGELFF
17	TRBJ2-1	-	-	TRBV2	TGTGCCAGCAGGGCTCCGGCAGTAGGGGTCTCCTACAATGAGCAGTTCTTC	CASRAPAVGVSYNEQFF
16	TRBJ2-7	TRBD2	few	TRBV18	TGTGCCAGCTCGAAACTAGCGGGACGGACCCACGGCGAGCAGTACTTC	CASSKLAGRTHGEQYF
14	TRBJ2-7	TRBD1	-	TRBV27	TGTGCCAGCAGTTTATTATTGGGACAGGGCGAGCAGTACTTC	CASSLLLGQGEQYF
14	TRBJ1-1	-	once	TRBV12-5	TGTGCTAGTGGATTAGGACAGCAGAACACTGAAGCTTTCTTT	CASGLGQQNTEAFF
16	TRBJ2-5	TRBD1	-	TRBV18	TGTGCCAGCTCACTCCGGTCGGGACAGATCCAAGAGACCCAGTACTTC	CASSLRSGQIQETQYF
16	TRBJ2-1	-	-	TRBV9	TGTGCCAGCAGCACCGAGATCCCAAGCTCCTACAATGAGCAGTTCTTC	CASSTEIPSSYNEQFF
16	TRBJ2-1	TRBD1	-	TRBV3-1/TRBV3-2	TGTGCCAGCAGCAAGGTACAGGGGATTACCTACAATGAGCAGTTCTTC	CASSKVQGITYNEQFF
18	TRBJ2-3	TRBD2	-	TRBV19	TGTGCCAGTAGTATTAGGAGGCGGGAGGGCCGGGGATCAGATACGCAGTATTTT	CASSIRRREGRGSDTQYF
16	TRBJ2-1	-	-	TRBV18	TGTGCCAGCTCACCAATCCGGACTACACCCTACAATGAGCAGTTCTTC	CASSPIRTTPYNEQFF
14	TRBJ1-1	-	-	TRBV19	TGTGCCAGTATTATACGCCCGGGGGGCACTGAAGCTTTCTTT	CASIIRPGGTEAFF
14	TRBJ1-1	-	-	TRBV15	TGTGCCACCAGCGGCCAGAAAAGGGGCACTGAAGCTTTCTTT	CATSGQKRGTEAFF
10	TRBJ2-5	-	once	TRBV7-2	TGTGCCAGCAGCGAGGAGACCCAGTACTTC	CASSEETQYF
13	TRBJ2-1	TRBD1	-	TRBV7-9	TGTGCCAGCAGCCAGGGACAGTACAATGAGCAGTTCTTC	CASSQGQYNEQFF
15	TRBJ2-3	-	-	TRBV5-1	TGCGCCAGCAGCTCTCCGGGGGTTAGCACAGATACGCAGTATTTT	CASSSPGVSTDTQYF
18	TRBJ2-7	TRBD2	-	TRBV12-5	TGTGCTAGTGGTTTGACTAGCGGGAGGGCCCCATTCTCCTACGAGCAGTACTTC	CASGLTSGRAPFSYEQYF
14	TRBJ1-2	TRBD1	-	TRBV5-1	TGCGCCAGCAGCGAGGACAGGGGTATCTATGGCTACACCTTC	CASSEDRGIYGYTF
18	TRBJ2-3	TRBD1	-	TRBV4-3	TGCGCCAGCAGCCAATCCGCACAGGGGGCGAGGGCCACAGATACGCAGTATTTT	CASSQSAQGARATDTQYF
16	TRBJ1-3	-	-	TRBV2	TGTGCCAGCAGTGAATTTGGGCCGAGCTCTGGAAACACCATATATTTT	CASSEFGPSSGNTIYF
16	TRBJ2-2	TRBD2	-	TRBV5-6	TGTGCCAGCAGCCACGGCACTAGCGGGAGAACCGGGGAGCTGTTTTTT	CASSHGTSGRTGELFF
16	TRBJ1-1	TRBD1	-	TRBV7-2	TGTGCCAGCAGCCCTAGACAGGGGACATCGAACACTGAAGCTTTCTTT	CASSPRQGTSNTEAFF
15	TRBJ1-3	TRBD1	-	TRBV5-1	TGCGCCAGCAGCTTGGCCGACAGGGGGATGGACACCATATATTTT	CASSLADRGMDTIYF
15	TRBJ1-3	TRBD1	-	TRBV11-2	TGTGCCAGCAGCGCCGGACAGGGGGCTGGAAACACCATATATTTT	CASSAGQGAGNTIYF
18	TRBJ1-4	-	-	TRBV2	TGTGCCAGCAGTGGGACTCCGGGACAAATGGGGCCTAATGAAAAACTGTTTTTT	CASSGTPGQMGPNEKLFF
16	TRBJ2-3	TRBD2	-	TRBV5-6	TGTGCCAGCAGCCTTGAGCGGGGATGGGGCACAGATACGCAGTATTTT	CASSLERGWGTDTQYF
13	TRBJ2-1	-	once	TRBV5-1	TGCGCCAGCAGCTTGGACATTTACAATGAGCAGTTCTTC	CASSLDIYNEQFF
16	TRBJ2-1	TRBD2	once	TRBV5-1	TGCGCCAGCAGCTTGTTTTCGGGGGGGCATCCCAATGAGCAGTTCTTC	CASSLFSGGHPNEQFF
15	TRBJ1-6	-	-	TRBV19	TGTGCCAGTAGTAAACGAACCGGGACAAATTCACCCCTCCACTTT	CASSKRTGTNSPLHF
18	TRBJ2-1	TRBD2	-	TRBV28	TGTGCCAGCAGTTTGTGGGGCGGGGGTGACGACTCCTACAATGAGCAGTTCTTC	CASSLWGGGDDSYNEQFF
15	TRBJ1-3	-	few	TRBV10-3	TGTGCCATCACCTCGACAGGAAACTCTGGAAACACCATATATTTT	CAITSTGNSGNTIYF
16	TRBJ2-2	TRBD2	-	TRBV4-2	TGTGCCAGCAGCTGGACTAGCGGGAGTGAGACCGGGGAGCTGTTTTTT	CASSWTSGSETGELFF
16	TRBJ1-3	-	-	TRBV10-3	TGTGCCATCAGACCCATGGACTCGGGCTCTGGAAACACCATATATTTT	CAIRPMDSGSGNTIYF
13	TRBJ2-5	-	-	TRBV30	TGTGCCTGTACCCTCCAGGGGACAGAGACCCAGTACTTC	CACTLQGTETQYF
16	TRBJ1-2	-	-	TRBV2	TGTGCCAGCAGTGAAGGAGGGTTGGGAGCAAACTATGGCTACACCTTC	CASSEGGLGANYGYTF
14	TRBJ1-5	-	-	TRBV4-3	TGCGCCAGCAGCCAATGGGACTCGAGACAGCCCCAGCATTTT	CASSQWDSRQPQHF
16	TRBJ1-5	-	-	TRBV5-1	TGCGCCAGCAGCTTGGCCGGGCAGGGGCTGAACCAGCCCCAGCATTTT	CASSLAGQGLNQPQHF
16	TRBJ2-6	-	-	TRBV29-1	TGCAGCGTTGAAGATCTAGCAGGGGCTGGGGCCAACGTCCTGACTTTC	CSVEDLAGAGANVLTF
13	TRBJ2-5	TRBD2	-	TRBV6-2/TRBV6-3	TGTGCCAGCAGCCAACCCGGGGGGGTAATGACTGACTTC	CASSQPGGVMTDF
15	TRBJ2-7	TRBD1	-	TRBV11-3	TGTGCCAGCAGCCGGGGGACAGGGGCGTCCTACGAGCAGTACTTC	CASSRGTGASYEQYF
17	TRBJ1-4	TRBD1	-	TRBV2	TGTGCCAGCAGTGCCGGGACAGGGGGTTTGTCTAATGAAAAACTGTTTTTT	CASSAGTGGLSNEKLFF
14	TRBJ2-2	TRBD1	-	TRBV5-1	TGCGCCAGCAGCAACGGGACAGGGGCCGGGGAGCTGTTTTTT	CASSNGTGAGELFF